This T cell receptor (beta chain) was documented in a study of CD8 T cells in Susac syndrome. cDNA came from approximately 0.5 to 1 ug RNA primed by random hexamers. TCRdb passed the immunoSEQ multiplex PCR reads through MiXCR, listing each CDR3 protein once. The table includes tens of thousands of distinct CDR3 sequences, 91% detected once. CDR3 length equals 15 residues. V was clipped by 4 bases and J by 4 bases; unmatched bases: 8. Germline CDR1 and CDR2: MNHEY and SVGAGI. V is TRBV6-5 and J is TRBJ2-7; 9 positions agree with TRBD2. The TCR originated in a human donor with multiple sclerosis. Source material: CD8+ T cells from PBMCs. The CDR3 sequence: CASSWRLAELYEQYF. The CDR3 DNA reads as TGTGCCAGCAGTTGGAGACTAGCGGAACTTTACGAGCAGTACTTC.